A single sample gave rise to the 2 T cell receptor beta chains below, sequenced in a study of CD8 T cells in Susac syndrome. Reverse transcription used roughly 0.45 to 1 ug RNA and random hexamers. MiXCR, run by TCRdb on the immunoSEQ multiplex PCR reads, gives a single entry per CDR3 protein. Of a few hundred thousand distinct CDR3 sequences detected, about nine tenths appear once; the ten largest clones hold roughly 0.17%. The material sequenced was CD8+ T cells from PBMCs. The receptors were gathered from a human donor with multiple sclerosis.

V and J are TRBV20-1 and TRBJ2-5; 10 bases are shared with TRBD1. The CDR3 extends over 15 amino acids. The ends lost 6 bases at V and 0 bases at J; junction bases unmatched: 7. Germline lookup yields CDR1 DFQATT and CDR2 SNEGSKA (reference sequence). In DNA, the CDR3 is TGCAGTGCCTTCTCCGGGACAGGGGACCAAGAGACCCAGTACTTC. It translates to CSAFSGTGDQETQYF.

The rearrangement joins TRBV5-1 to TRBJ2-1; 7 bases are shared with TRBD2. The CDR3 runs to 18 residues. The germline V gene encodes CDR1 SGHRS and CDR2 YFSETQ. With V trimmed by 0 bases and J by 10 bases, 19 bases remained unmatched. The CDR3 nucleotides read TGCGCCAGCAGCTTGGGTGCCCTAGGGCGGGAGACCCCAGGGGAGCAGTTCTTC. It translates to CASSLGALGRETPGEQFF.